The T cell receptor beta chain described here comes from a study of blood T cell repertoires in COVID-19. Study as a whole: Samples of COVID-19 (acute and convalescent) were obtained from the United States, Italy and Spain.

The CDR3 length is 17 residues. The trim removed 4 bases at V and 6 bases at J, leaving 15 bases unmatched. Germline V gene lookup returns CDR1 LGHDT and CDR2 YNNKEL (reference sequence). The method was immunoSEQ multiplex PCR; TCRdb's version includes in-frame clones alone and lacks a portion of them. The sample holds about 310,000 clones, approximately 90% seen once. The sample comprised PBMCs or T cells enriched from blood (not recorded which). The sequence was collected from a woman in her late teens or twenties who had recovered from COVID-19. The chain recombines TRBV3-1 (or the pseudogene TRBV3-2) with TRBJ1-2; 9 bases agree with TRBD1. The CDR3 DNA sequence: TGTGCCAGCAGCCTCTTGGATTCGGGACAGGGATCGAATGGCTACACCTTC. Translating gives CASSLLDSGQGSNGYTF.